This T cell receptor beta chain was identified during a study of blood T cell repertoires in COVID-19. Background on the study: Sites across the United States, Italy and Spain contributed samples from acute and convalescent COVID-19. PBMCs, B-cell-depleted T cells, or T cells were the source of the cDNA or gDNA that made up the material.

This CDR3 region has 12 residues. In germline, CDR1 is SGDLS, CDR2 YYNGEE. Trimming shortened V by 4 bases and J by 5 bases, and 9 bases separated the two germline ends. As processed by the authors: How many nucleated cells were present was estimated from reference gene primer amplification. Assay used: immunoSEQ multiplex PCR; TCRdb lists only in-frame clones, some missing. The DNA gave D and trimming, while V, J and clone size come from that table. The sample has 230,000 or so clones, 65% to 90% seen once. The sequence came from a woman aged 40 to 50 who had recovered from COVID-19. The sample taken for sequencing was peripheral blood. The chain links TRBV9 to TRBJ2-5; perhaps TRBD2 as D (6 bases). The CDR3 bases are TGTGCCAGCAGCCCTGGGGGGGAGACCCAGTACTTC. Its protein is CASSPGGETQYF.